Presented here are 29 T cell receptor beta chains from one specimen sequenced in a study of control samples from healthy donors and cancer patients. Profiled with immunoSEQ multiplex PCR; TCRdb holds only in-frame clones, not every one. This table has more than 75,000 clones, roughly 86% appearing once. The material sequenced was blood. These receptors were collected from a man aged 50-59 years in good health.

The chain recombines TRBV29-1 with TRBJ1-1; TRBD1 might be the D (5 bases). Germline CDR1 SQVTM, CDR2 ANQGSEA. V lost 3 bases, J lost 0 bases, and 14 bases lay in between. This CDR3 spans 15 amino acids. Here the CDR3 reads CSVDWAGRMNTEAFF. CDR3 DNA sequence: TGCAGCGTTGATTGGGCGGGGCGGATGAACACTGAAGCTTTCTTT. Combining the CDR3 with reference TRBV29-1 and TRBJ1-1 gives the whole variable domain SAVISQKPSRDICQRGTSLTIQCQVDSQVTMMFWYRQQPGQSLTLIATANQGSEATYESGFVIDKFPISRPNLTFSTLTVSNMSPEDSSIYLCSVDWAGRMNTEAFFGQGTRLTVV.

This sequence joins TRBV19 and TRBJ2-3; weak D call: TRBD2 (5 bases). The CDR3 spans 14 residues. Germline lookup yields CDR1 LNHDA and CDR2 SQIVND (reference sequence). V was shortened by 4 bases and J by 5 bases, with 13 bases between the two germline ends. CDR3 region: CASSTVLEVDTQYF. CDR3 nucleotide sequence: TGTGCCAGTAGTACCGTATTGGAGGTAGATACGCAGTATTTT.

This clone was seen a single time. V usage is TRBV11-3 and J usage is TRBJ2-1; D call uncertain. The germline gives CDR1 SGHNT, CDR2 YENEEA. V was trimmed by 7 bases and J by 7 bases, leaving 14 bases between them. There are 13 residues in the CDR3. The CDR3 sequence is CASKGEVENEQFF. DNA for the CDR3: TGTGCCAGCAAGGGTGAGGTGGAGAATGAGCAGTTCTTC.

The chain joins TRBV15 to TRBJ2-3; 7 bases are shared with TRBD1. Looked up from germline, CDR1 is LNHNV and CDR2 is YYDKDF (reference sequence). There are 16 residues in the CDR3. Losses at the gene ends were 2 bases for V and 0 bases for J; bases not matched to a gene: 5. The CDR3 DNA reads TGTGCCACCAGCAGATCCCCCAGGGGGAGCACAGATACGCAGTATTTT. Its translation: CATSRSPRGSTDTQYF.

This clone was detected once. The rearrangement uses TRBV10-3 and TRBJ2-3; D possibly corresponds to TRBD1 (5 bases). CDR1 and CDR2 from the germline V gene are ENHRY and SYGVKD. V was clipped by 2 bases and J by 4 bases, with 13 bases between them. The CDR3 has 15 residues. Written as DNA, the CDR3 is TGTGCCATCAGTGAGGCCGCAGGGCTCTCAGATACGCAGTATTTT. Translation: CAISEAAGLSDTQYF.

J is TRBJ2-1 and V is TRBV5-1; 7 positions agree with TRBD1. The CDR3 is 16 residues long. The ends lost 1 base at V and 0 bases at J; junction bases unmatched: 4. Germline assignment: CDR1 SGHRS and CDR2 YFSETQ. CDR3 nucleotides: TGCGCCAGCAGCTTGCGATCAGGGGGCTCCTACAATGAGCAGTTCTTC. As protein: CASSLRSGGSYNEQFF.

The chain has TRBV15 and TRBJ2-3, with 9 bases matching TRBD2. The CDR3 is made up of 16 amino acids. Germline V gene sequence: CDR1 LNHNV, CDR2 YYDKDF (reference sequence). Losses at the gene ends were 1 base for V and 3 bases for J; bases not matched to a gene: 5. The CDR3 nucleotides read TGTGCCACCAGCAGAGGCGGGGGGGGGCGGACAGATACGCAGTATTTT. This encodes CATSRGGGGRTDTQYF.

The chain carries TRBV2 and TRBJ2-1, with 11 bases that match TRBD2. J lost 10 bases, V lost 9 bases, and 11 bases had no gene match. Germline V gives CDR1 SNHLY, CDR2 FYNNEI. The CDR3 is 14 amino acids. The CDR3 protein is CASTIAGGRDEQFF. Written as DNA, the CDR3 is TGTGCCAGTACTATAGCGGGGGGGAGAGACGAGCAGTTCTTC.

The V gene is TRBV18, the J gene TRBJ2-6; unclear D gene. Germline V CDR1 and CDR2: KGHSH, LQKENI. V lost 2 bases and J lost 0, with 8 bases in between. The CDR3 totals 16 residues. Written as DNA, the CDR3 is TGTGCCAGCTCACCAATGACCTTCTCTGGGGCCAACGTCCTGACTTTC. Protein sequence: CASSPMTFSGANVLTF.

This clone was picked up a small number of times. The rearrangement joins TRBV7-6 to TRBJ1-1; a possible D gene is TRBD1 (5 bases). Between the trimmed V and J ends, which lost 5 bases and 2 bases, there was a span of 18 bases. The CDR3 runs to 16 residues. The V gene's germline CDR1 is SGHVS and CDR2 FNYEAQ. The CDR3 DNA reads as TGTGCCAGCAGCATCCTAGGGCAGGGTGTCAACACTGAAGCTTTCTTT. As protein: CASSILGQGVNTEAFF.

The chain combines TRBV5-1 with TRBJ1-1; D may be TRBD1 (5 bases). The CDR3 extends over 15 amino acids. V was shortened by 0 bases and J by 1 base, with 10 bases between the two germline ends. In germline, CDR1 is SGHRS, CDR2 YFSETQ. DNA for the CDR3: TGCGCCAGCAGCTTGGATTCAGGGCGGAACACTGAAGCTTTCTTT. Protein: CASSLDSGRNTEAFF. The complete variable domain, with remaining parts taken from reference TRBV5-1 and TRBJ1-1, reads KAGVTQTPRYLIKTRGQQVTLSCSPISGHRSVSWYQQTPGQGLQFLFEYFSETQRNKGNFPGRFSGRQFSNSRSEMNVSTLELGDSALYLCASSLDSGRNTEAFFGQGTRLTVV.

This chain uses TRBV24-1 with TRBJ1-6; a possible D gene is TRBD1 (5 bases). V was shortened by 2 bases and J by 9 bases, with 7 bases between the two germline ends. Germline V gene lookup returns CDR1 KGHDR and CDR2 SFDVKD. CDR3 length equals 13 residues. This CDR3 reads CATSDWGVSPLHF. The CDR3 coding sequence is TGTGCCACCAGTGATTGGGGGGTTTCACCCCTCCACTTT.

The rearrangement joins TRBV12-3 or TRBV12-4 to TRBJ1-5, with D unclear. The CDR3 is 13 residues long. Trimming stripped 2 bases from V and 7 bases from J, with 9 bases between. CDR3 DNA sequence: TGTGCCAGCAGTTTAAAGGTGACCCAGCCCCAGCATTTT. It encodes CASSLKVTQPQHF.

The CDR3 region has the DNA TGTGCCAGCAGTGCCGCAGGGGGGGCAGGGGAGACCCAGTACTTC. It yields the protein CASSAAGGAGETQYF. The chain recombines TRBV25-1 with TRBJ2-5; D tentatively reads TRBD1 or TRBD2 (7 bases each). V lost 4 bases and J lost 5, with 17 bases in between. This CDR3 region has 15 residues. CDR1 is MGHDK and CDR2 is SYGVNS in the germline V gene.

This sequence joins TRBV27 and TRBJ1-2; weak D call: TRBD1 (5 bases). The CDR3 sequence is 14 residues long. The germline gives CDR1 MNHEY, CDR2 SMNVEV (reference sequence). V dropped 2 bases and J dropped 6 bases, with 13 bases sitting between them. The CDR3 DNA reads TGTGCCAGCAGTTTACGAGGCAGGGTGGATGGCTACACCTTC. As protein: CASSLRGRVDGYTF.

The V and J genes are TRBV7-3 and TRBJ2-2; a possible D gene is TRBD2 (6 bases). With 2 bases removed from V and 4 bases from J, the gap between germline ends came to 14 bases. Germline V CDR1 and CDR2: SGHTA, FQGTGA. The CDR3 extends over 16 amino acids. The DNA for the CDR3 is TGTGCCAGCAGCTTAGGGCTCGGGGGAGGCACCGGGGAGCTGTTTTTT. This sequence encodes CASSLGLGGGTGELFF.

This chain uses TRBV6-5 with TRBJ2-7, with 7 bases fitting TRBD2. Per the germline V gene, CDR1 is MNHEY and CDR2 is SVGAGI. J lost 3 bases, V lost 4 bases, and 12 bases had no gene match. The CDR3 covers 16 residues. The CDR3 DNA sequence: TGTGCCAGCAGTTCCCCGACTAGCCTATTTCGCTACGAGCAGTACTTC. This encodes CASSSPTSLFRYEQYF.

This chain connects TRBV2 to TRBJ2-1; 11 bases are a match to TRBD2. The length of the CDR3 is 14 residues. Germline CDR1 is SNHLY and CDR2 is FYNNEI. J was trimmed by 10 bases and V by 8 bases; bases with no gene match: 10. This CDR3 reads CASGVAGGLGEQFF. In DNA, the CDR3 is TGTGCCAGCGGCGTAGCGGGGGGGCTAGGGGAGCAGTTCTTC.

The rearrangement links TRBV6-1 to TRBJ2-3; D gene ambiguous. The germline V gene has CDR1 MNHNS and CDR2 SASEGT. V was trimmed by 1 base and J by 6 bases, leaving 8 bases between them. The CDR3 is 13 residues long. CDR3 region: CASSEVRADTQYF. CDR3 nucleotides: TGTGCCAGCAGTGAAGTTAGGGCGGATACGCAGTATTTT.

This chain's CDR3 is CASSTGQGQQETQYF. CDR3 nucleotides: TGCGCCAGCAGCACAGGACAGGGCCAACAAGAGACCCAGTACTTC. This chain connects TRBV5-1 to TRBJ2-5; the match to TRBD1 covers 8 bases. J lost 2 bases, V lost 4 bases, and 7 bases had no gene match. The CDR3 is made up of 15 amino acids. The germline V gene has CDR1 SGHRS and CDR2 YFSETQ.

CDR3 in DNA: TGTGCCAGCAGCTCATACAGGGGGTCTGGTGGCTACACCTTC. Amino acid sequence: CASSSYRGSGGYTF. The chain couples TRBV9 to TRBJ1-2; 8 bases are shared with TRBD1. Trimming removed 4 bases from V and 7 bases from J; junction bases left unmatched: 9. CDR1 is SGDLS and CDR2 is YYNGEE in the germline V gene. The CDR3 sequence is 14 residues long.

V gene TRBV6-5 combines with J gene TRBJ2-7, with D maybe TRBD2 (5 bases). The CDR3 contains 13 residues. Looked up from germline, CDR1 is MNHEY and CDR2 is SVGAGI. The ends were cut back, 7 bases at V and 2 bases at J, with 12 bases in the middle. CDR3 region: CASISGRTYEQYF. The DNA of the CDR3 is TGTGCCAGCATCTCGGGAAGGACCTACGAGCAGTACTTC.

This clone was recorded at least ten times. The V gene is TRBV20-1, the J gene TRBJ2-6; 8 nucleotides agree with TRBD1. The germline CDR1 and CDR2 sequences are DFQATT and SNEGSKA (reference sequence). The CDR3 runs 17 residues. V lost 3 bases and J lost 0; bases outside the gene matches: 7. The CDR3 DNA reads TGCAGTGCTAGTGGGACAGGAAAAACCTCTGGGGCCAACGTCCTGACTTTC. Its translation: CSASGTGKTSGANVLTF.

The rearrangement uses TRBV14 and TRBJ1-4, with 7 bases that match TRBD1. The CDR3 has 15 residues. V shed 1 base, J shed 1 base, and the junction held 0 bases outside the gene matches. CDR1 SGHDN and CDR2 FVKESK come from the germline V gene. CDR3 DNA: TGTGCCAGCAGCCAAGGACAGGGAACTAATGAAAAACTGTTTTTT. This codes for CASSQGQGTNEKLFF. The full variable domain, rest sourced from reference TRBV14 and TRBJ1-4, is EAGVTQFPSHSVIEKGQTVTLRCDPISGHDNLYWYRRVMGKEIKFLLHFVKESKQDESGMPNNRFLAERTGGTYSTLKVQPAELEDSGVYFCASSQGQGTNEKLFFGSGTQLSVL.

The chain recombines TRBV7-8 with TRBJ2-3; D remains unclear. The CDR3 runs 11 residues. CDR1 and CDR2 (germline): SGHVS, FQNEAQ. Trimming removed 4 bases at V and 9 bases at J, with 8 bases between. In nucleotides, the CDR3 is TGTGCCAGCAGCTCGTGGGGAACGCAGTATTTT. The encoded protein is CASSSWGTQYF.

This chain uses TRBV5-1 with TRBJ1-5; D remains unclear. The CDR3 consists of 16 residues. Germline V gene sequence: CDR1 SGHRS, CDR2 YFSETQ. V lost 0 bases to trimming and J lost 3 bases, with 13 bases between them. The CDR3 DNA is TGCGCCAGCAGCTTGGGTGTGCCCGGGGACAATCAGCCCCAGCATTTT. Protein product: CASSLGVPGDNQPQHF.

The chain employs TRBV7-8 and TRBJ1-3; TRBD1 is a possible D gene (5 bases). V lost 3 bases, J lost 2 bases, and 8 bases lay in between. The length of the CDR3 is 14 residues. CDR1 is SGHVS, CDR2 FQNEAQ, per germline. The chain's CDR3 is CASSFVGAGNTIYF. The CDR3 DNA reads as TGTGCCAGCAGCTTCGTAGGGGCTGGAAACACCATATATTTT.

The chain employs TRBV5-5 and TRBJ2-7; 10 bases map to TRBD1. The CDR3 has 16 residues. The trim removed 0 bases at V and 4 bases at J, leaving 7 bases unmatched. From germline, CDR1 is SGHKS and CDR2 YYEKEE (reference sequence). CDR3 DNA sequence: TGTGCCAGCAGCTTGGCCTGGGACAGGGGATTGTACGAGCAGTACTTC. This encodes CASSLAWDRGLYEQYF.

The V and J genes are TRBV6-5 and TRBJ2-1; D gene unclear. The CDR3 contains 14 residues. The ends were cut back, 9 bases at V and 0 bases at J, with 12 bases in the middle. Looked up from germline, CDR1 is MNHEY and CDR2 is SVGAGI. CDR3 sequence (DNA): TGTGCCAGTTCAAAGTACAGCTCCTACAATGAGCAGTTCTTC. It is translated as CASSKYSSYNEQFF.